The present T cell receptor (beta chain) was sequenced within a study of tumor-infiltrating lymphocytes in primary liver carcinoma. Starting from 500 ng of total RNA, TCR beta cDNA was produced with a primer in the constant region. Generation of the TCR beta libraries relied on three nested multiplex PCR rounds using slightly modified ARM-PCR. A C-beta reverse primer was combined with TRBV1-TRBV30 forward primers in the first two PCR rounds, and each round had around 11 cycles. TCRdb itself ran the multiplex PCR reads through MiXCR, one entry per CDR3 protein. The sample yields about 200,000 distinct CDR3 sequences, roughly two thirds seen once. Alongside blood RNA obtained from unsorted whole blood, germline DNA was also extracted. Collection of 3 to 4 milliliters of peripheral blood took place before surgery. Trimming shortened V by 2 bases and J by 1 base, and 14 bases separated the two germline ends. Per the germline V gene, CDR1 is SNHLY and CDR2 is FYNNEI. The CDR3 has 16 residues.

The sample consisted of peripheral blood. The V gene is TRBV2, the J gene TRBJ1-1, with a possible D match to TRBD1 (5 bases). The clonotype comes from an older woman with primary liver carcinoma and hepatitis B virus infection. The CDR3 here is CASSEFRGTSNTEAFF. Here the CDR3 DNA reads TGTGCCAGCAGTGAATTCCGCGGGACGTCGAACACTGAAGCTTTCTTT.